This TCR beta chain is drawn from a study of T cell repertoires in cytomegalovirus infection. General study results and limits: The ex vivo response was dominated by HLA-C-restricted CMV-specific TCR beta clonotypes. Cumulative frequency (of public TCR beta family members) identified carriers of CMV plus the relevant HLA.

V was trimmed by 0 bases and J by 0 bases, leaving 6 bases between them. Germline loops: CDR1 SGHTA, CDR2 FQGNSA. This CDR3 has 15 residues. This clonotype appeared many times. The antigen is not known. TCRdb analysed the reads with MiXCR anew, one entry per CDR3 protein. The data contain under 300,000 distinct CDR3 sequences, 9% to 15% of them singletons. This clonotype was obtained from a human donor in good health (CMV status not recorded). Some clones in this sample may be carry-over from other donors' samples. The rearrangement uses TRBV7-2 and TRBJ2-1; D is unresolved. The material sequenced was PBMCs. The CDR3 region is CASSLAWSSYNEQFF. CDR3 DNA: TGTGCCAGCAGCTTAGCTTGGAGCTCCTACAATGAGCAGTTCTTC.